This T cell receptor beta chain was identified during a study of technical replicates of blood from a few donors. This table comes from immunoSEQ multiplex PCR, and its TCRdb copy is limited to in-frame clones, with some not included. The sample carries about 56,000 clones, 90% to 95% recorded once. V was pared by 2 bases and J by 5 bases, with 7 bases between. The CDR3 totals 13 residues. Germline loops: CDR1 SGHVS, CDR2 FNYEAQ. V gene TRBV7-6 combines with J gene TRBJ2-1, with a tentative D call TRBD2 (5 bases). Sequenced sample: PBMCs. This clonotype originated in a human donor in good health. Some clones in this sample may be carry-over from other donors' samples. The CDR3 DNA reads as TGTGCCAGCAGCTTAAGACTAAACAATGAGCAGTTCTTC. Its protein product is CASSLRLNNEQFF. Drawing the rest from reference TRBV7-6 and TRBJ2-1, the complete variable domain is GAGVSQSPRYKVTKRGQDVALRCDPISGHVSLYWYRQALGQGPEFLTYFNYEAQQDKSGLPNDRFSAERPEGSISTLTIQRTEQRDSAMYRCASSLRLNNEQFFGPGTRLTVL.